This record covers a single T cell receptor (beta chain). This entry belongs to a study of blood T cell repertoires in COVID-19. Study summary: Some COVID-19 samples were acute and others convalescent; all came from the United States, Italy and Spain. PBMCs, B-cell-depleted T cells, or T cells were the source of the cDNA or gDNA that made up the material.

The length of the CDR3 is 14 residues. The germline gives CDR1 LNHDA, CDR2 SQIVND (reference sequence). V lost 7 bases and J lost 7, with 14 bases in between. In the original workflow: It was from reference gene primer amplification that nucleated cell counts were estimated. Profiling relied on immunoSEQ multiplex PCR, and the TCRdb table lists in-frame clones only, not all of them. That table supplies the V and J calls and clone size; D and trimming were determined from the DNA. The repertoire consists of 100,000 to 140,000 clones, with about 80% occurring once and the leading ten covering roughly 4.3%.

The TCR comes from a man between 65 and 85 years old with acute or convalescent COVID-19. Sequenced material: peripheral blood. The gene calls are TRBV19 and TRBJ1-6; D gene uncertain. CDR3 sequence reads: CASKNRGYNSPLHF. The CDR3 region has the DNA TGTGCCAGTAAGAACCGGGGTTACAATTCACCCCTCCACTTT. Combining the CDR3 with reference TRBV19 and TRBJ1-6 gives the whole variable domain DGGITQSPKYLFRKEGQNVTLSCEQNLNHDAMYWYRQDPGQGLRLIYYSQIVNDFQKGDIAEGYSVSREKKESFPLTVTSAQKNPTAFYLCASKNRGYNSPLHFGNGTRLTVT.